The sequence of this T cell receptor (beta chain) was determined in a study of T-cell reconstitution after alpha-beta-depleted transplantation in children. Overall study findings and caveats: After one year, T-cell counts and TCRbeta diversity mostly came from new T cells. Alpha-beta T cells present about two months after transplant were reported to originate from several hundred expanded graft clones. Diversity of TCRbeta at day 60 was high in some patients, arising from surviving recipient T cells and thymic progenitors.

The length of the CDR3 is 16 residues. Germline V lookup: CDR1 SGHRS, CDR2 YFSETQ. V gave up 1 base and J gave up 4 bases; unmatched junction bases: 10. The authors prepared the TCRbeta library with unique molecular identifiers. Each CDR3 protein gets one entry after TCRdb re-called the PCR reads with MiXCR. There are nearly 350,000 distinct CDR3 sequences in the sample; around 15% occur only once, and approximately 44% lies in the top ten. This clonotype was seen at least ten times. Its cognate antigen is unknown. V gene TRBV5-1 combines with J gene TRBJ2-5; 7 bases fit TRBD1. The receptor's source is a male patient between 2 and 15 years old who had a stem cell transplant for acute lymphoblastic leukemia, so the T cells may come from the graft donor. Sequences were derived from PBMCs, mostly from graft donor cells, sampled 360 days after TCRalphabeta/CD19-depleted stem cell transplant. The CDR3 DNA is TGCGCCAGCAGCTTGTTGGCCAGGGGGACGGGAGAGACCCAGTACTTC. Its translation: CASSLLARGTGETQYF.